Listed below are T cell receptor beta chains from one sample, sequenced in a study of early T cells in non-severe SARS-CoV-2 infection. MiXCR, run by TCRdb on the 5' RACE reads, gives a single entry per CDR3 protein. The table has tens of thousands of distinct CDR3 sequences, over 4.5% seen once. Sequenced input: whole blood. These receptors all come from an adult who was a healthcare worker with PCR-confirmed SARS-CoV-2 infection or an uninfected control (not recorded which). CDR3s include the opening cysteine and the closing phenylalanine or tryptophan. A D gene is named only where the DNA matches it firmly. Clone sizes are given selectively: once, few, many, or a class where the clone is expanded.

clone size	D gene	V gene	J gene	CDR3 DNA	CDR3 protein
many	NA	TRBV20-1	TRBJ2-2	TGCAGTGCTCCAGGGTCGGCGAACACCGGGGAGCTGTTTTTT	CSAPGSANTGELFF
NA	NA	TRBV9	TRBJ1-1	TGTGCCAGCAGCGGACTTCAGGGAGATTACACTGAAGCTTTCTTT	CASSGLQGDYTEAFF
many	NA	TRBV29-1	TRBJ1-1	TGCAGCGTTGCAAAGGCGCCGAACACTGAAGCTTTCTTT	CSVAKAPNTEAFF
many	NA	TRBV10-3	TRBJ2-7	TGTGCCATCAGCGGAGAGAGGTACGAGCAGTACTTC	CAISGERYEQYF
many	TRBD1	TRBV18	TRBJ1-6	TGTGCCAGCGCGACAGGGTTTAACTCACCCCTCCACTTT	CASATGFNSPLHF
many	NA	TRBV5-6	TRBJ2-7	TGTGCCAGCAGCTTAGGACCGAACTACGAGCAGTACTTC	CASSLGPNYEQYF
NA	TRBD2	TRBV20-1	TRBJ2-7	TGCAGTACTTCCTCCGGGACTAGCGGTTCCTACGAGCAGTACTTC	CSTSSGTSGSYEQYF
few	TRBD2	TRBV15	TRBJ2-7	TGTGCCACCAGCAGAGTAATCGGGGGGACCCGCGAGCAGTACTTC	CATSRVIGGTREQYF
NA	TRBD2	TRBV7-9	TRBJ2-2	TGTGCCGGCAGCTCCGGACTAGCGAACACCGGGGAGCTGTTTTTT	CAGSSGLANTGELFF
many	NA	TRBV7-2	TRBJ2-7	TGTGCCAGCAGCTCGGGACTTTCAACCTACGAGCAGTACTTC	CASSSGLSTYEQYF
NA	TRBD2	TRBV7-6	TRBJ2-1	TGTGCCAGCAGCTTAGGCGGGCTAGCGGGAGGAGCCTACAATGAGCAGTTCTTC	CASSLGGLAGGAYNEQFF
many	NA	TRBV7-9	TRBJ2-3	TGTGCCAGCAGCCCTTTCCTTCTTATCTTACCAGATACGCAGTATTTT	CASSPFLLILPDTQYF
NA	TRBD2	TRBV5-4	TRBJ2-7	TGTGCCAGCAGTCACCGAGCGGGACCCACGTACGAGCAGTACTTC	CASSHRAGPTYEQYF
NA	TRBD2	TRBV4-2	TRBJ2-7	TGTGCCAGCAGCCAGGGAGCCGGACTAGCGGGAGCCGAGCAGTACTTT	CASSQGAGLAGAEQYF
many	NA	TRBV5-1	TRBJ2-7	TGCGCCAGCACCAAGACAGGAACATCCTACGAGCAGTACTTC	CASTKTGTSYEQYF
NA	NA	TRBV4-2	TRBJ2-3	TGTGCCAGCAGCCAACCGGGACCAGATACGCAGTATTTT	CASSQPGPDTQYF
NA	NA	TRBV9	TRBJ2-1	TGTGCCAGCAGTCGTAACCGGGACCCCTGTGTGCAGTTCTTC	CASSRNRDPCVQFF
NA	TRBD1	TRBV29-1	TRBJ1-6	TGCAGCGTGTACAGGGGGACTAATAATTCACCCCTCCACTTT	CSVYRGTNNSPLHF
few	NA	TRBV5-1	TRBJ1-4	TGCGCCAGCAGATCTGGGGCTGGGACTAATGAAAAACTGTTTTTT	CASRSGAGTNEKLFF
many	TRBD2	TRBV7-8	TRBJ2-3	TGTGCCAGCAGCTTGGGGGGACTAGGGACAGATACGCAGTATTTT	CASSLGGLGTDTQYF
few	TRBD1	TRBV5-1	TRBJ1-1	TGCGCCAGCAGCGACCCCGACAGGGCGTGGCCTGAAGCTTTCTTT	CASSDPDRAWPEAFF
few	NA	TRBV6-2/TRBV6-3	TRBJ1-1	TGTGCCAGCACCAAAGTCCCGCAGGGGAGGACTGAAGCTTTCTTT	CASTKVPQGRTEAFF
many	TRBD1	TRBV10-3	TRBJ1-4	TGTGCCATCAGTGATCAGGGGGCAAGCGAAAAACTGTTTTTT	CAISDQGASEKLFF
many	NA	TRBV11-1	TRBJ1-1	TGTGCCAGCAGCCCTATAGGGGACGCAATGAACACTGAAGCTTTCTTT	CASSPIGDAMNTEAFF
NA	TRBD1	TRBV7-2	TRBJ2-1	TGTGCCAGCAGCGGTCCGGGACAGGGGTACTACAATGAGCAGTTCTTC	CASSGPGQGYYNEQFF
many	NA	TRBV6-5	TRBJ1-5	TGTGCCAGCAGCCGCCGAGGGGACCACAGGCAGCCCCAGCATTTT	CASSRRGDHRQPQHF
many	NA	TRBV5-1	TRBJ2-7	TGCGCCAGCAGCTTGGAAGGCTCGTCAGAAGACGAGCAGTACTTC	CASSLEGSSEDEQYF
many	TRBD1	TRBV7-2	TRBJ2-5	TGTGCCAGCAGCTCCAGACGGGGGACAGGAGGCCGAGAGACCCAGTACTTC	CASSSRRGTGGRETQYF
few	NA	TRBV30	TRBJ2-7	TGTGCCTGGAAGCGGCAACGACCCTACGAGCAGTACTTC	CAWKRQRPYEQYF
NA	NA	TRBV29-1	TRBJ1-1	TGCAGCGCTGGAACCGCCCAAGCTGAAGCTTTCTTT	CSAGTAQAEAFF
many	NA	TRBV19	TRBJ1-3	TGTGCCAGTATTCCGGGACCATTCTCTGGAAACACCATATATTTT	CASIPGPFSGNTIYF
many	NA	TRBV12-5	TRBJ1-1	TGTGCTAGTGGTTTGCCCATCGAGGAGGGGATGAACACTGAAGCTTTCTTT	CASGLPIEEGMNTEAFF
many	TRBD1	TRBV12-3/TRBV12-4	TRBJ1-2	TGTGCCAGCAGTTTGGGACAGCAGTTCGGCTACACCTTC	CASSLGQQFGYTF
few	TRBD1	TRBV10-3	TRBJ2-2	TGTGCCATCAGGGCCCCGGGACAGGGAGTGGACGCGCGCGCGAACACCGGGGAGCTGTTTTTT	CAIRAPGQGVDARANTGELFF
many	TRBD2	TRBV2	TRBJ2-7	TGTGCCAGCAGTCCCCAGCGGGGGGGCAATGAGCAGTACTTC	CASSPQRGGNEQYF
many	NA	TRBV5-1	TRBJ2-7	TGCGCCAGCAGCTGGACCGGGACTCGGATCTACGAGCAGTACTTC	CASSWTGTRIYEQYF
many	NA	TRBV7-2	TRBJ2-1	TGTGCCAGCAGCCGCCGTAAGGGTTCCTACAATGAGCAGTTCTTC	CASSRRKGSYNEQFF
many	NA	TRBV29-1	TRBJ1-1	TGCAGCGTTGAAGATAGCCTCCGGGGGGTGGGTGCTTTCTTT	CSVEDSLRGVGAFF
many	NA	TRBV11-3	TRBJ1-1	TGTGCCAGCAGCTTTATGGGGAACACTGAAGCTTTCTTT	CASSFMGNTEAFF
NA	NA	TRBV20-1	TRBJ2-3	TGCAGTGCTAGAGATCCTGGGCCGCAGGGTACGCAGTATTTT	CSARDPGPQGTQYF
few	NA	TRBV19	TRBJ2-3	TGTGCCAGTAGTATTTGGGCGGGACCCACAGATACGCAGTATTTT	CASSIWAGPTDTQYF
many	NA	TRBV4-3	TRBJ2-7	TGCGCCAGCAGCCAGGATTCAACGAGGCAGTACTTC	CASSQDSTRQYF
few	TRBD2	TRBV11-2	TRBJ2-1	TGTGCCAGCAGCCCATCTAGCGGGGGATACAATGAGCAGTTCTTC	CASSPSSGGYNEQFF
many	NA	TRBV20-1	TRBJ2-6	TGCAGTGCTAGAGCCCGATCAAAGGGGTTGGCTGGGGCCAACGTCCTGACTTTC	CSARARSKGLAGANVLTF
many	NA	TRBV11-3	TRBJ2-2	TGTGCCAGCAGCTTAGTTTCGGGAAATCACGGGGAGCTGTTTTTT	CASSLVSGNHGELFF
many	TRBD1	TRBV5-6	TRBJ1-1	TGTGCCAGCAGCTTGACAGGGGGCGCCACTGAAGCTTTCTTT	CASSLTGGATEAFF
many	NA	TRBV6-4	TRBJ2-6	TGTGCCAGCAGTGACTCTGGCAGTCCCTCTGGGGCCAACGTCCTGACTTTC	CASSDSGSPSGANVLTF
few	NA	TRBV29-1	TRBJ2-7	TGCAGCGTTTCCGGGACAATAGTCTACGAGCAGTACTTC	CSVSGTIVYEQYF
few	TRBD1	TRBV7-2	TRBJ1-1	TGTGCCAGCAGATACAACCGACAGGGTTCCACTGAAGCTTTCTTT	CASRYNRQGSTEAFF
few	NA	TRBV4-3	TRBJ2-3	TGCGCCAGCAGCCCGCAAGTAGCGGAGGTCGGAGATACGCAGTATTTT	CASSPQVAEVGDTQYF